Presented here are 23 T cell receptor beta chains from one specimen sequenced in a study of human T cells and chemical hapten exposure. Time point of the sample: patch test 3, about 24 weeks after DPC sensitization. The treatment was: therapeutic diphenylcyclopropenone sensitization with weekly scalp DPC. TCRdb passed the RACE reads through MiXCR, listing each CDR3 protein once. Counted here are 150,000 to 200,000 distinct CDR3 sequences, around a quarter occurring once; the ten biggest clones make up 2% to 2.5%. Sequencing was performed on whole blood, taken in connection with sensitization to the hapten diphenylcyclopropenone (DPC). The receptors were sampled from a woman aged 18-29 years with alopecia areata. Some clones in this sample may be carry-over from other donors' samples.

This clonotype was counted a few times. This chain connects TRBV4-3 to TRBJ1-2; no definite D call. Germline V CDR1 and CDR2: LGHNA, YSLEER. This CDR3 is built from 15 residues. Between the trimmed V and J ends, which lost 3 bases and 2 bases, there was a span of 13 bases. The CDR3 region is CASSQHSEVNYGYTF. In nucleotides, the CDR3 is TGCGCCAGCAGCCAGCATTCCGAAGTCAACTATGGCTACACCTTC.

This clonotype was counted a few times. The gene calls are TRBV6-2 or TRBV6-3 and TRBJ1-1; D is unclear. The CDR3 is 14 residues long. Germline V gene sequence: CDR1 MNHEY, CDR2 SVGEGT. With 5 bases removed from V and 4 bases from J, the gap between germline ends came to 14 bases. This CDR3 reads CASSNNVIFTEAFF. For the CDR3, the DNA is TGTGCCAGCAGTAATAATGTTATTTTCACTGAAGCTTTCTTT.

This clonotype was recorded a few times. This rearrangement joins TRBV20-1 to TRBJ1-4; D is perhaps TRBD1 (6 bases). The V gene's germline CDR1 is DFQATT and CDR2 SNEGSKA (reference sequence). Trimming shortened V by 6 bases and J by 4 bases, and 12 bases separated the two germline ends. The CDR3 runs to 13 residues. The CDR3 protein is CSANRASNEKLFF. In nucleotides, the CDR3 is TGCAGTGCGAACAGGGCAAGTAATGAAAAACTGTTTTTT.

In its sample, this clonotype was seen a few times. The chain employs TRBV29-1 and TRBJ2-7; TRBD1 or TRBD2 may be the D gene (6 bases each). The CDR3 is made up of 13 amino acids. The V gene's germline CDR1 is SQVTM and CDR2 ANQGSEA. The ends were cut back, 1 base at V and 3 bases at J, with 10 bases in the middle. The CDR3 DNA sequence: TGCAGCGTTGAAGGCAGGGGACTCTACGAGCAGTACTTC. It yields the protein CSVEGRGLYEQYF.

This clonotype was recorded a few times. The chain carries TRBV29-1 and TRBJ2-2; D is possibly TRBD1 or TRBD2 (5 bases each). This CDR3 has 12 amino acids. Trimming shortened V by 3 bases and J by 6 bases, and 8 bases separated the two germline ends. Germline CDR1 reads SQVTM; CDR2 reads ANQGSEA. In DNA form, the CDR3 reads TGCAGCGTTGATAAGGGACCCGGGGAGCTGTTTTTT. Its translation is CSVDKGPGELFF.

This chain links TRBV18 with TRBJ2-3; 8 bases align to TRBD2. The V and J ends lost 6 bases and 1 base, in that order; junction bases with no gene match: 6. Germline V gives CDR1 KGHSH, CDR2 LQKENI. The CDR3 has 15 residues. The DNA for the CDR3 is TGTGCCAGCTCGGCGCTAGCGGGCCGCACAGATACGCAGTATTTT. This codes for CASSALAGRTDTQYF. The variable domain in full, completed from reference TRBV18 and TRBJ2-3, reads NAGVMQNPRHLVRRRGQEARLRCSPMKGHSHVYWYRQLPEEGLKFMVYLQKENIIDESGMPKERFSAEFPKEGPSILRIQQVVRGDSAAYFCASSALAGRTDTQYFGPGTRLTVL.

Worth noting for this clonotype: Mismatch with germline at one junction end may stem from a read error. This sequence joins TRBV5-1 and TRBJ2-2; no firm D call. Germline CDR1 reads SGHRS; CDR2 reads YFSETQ. CDR3 length: 15 residues. CDR3 protein: CAGSFWAVNTGELFF. CDR3 nucleotides: TGCGCCGGCAGCTTTTGGGCAGTTAACACCGGGGAGCTGTTTTTT.

This clonotype was detected only a few times. This chain uses TRBV7-2 with TRBJ2-7, with 8 bases matching TRBD1. Germline values: CDR1 SGHTA, CDR2 FQGNSA. CDR3 size: 15 residues. Trimming took 0 bases from V and 3 from J; bases not matched to a gene: 4. The CDR3 loop reads CASSLAGGQGYEQYF. The CDR3 DNA is TGTGCCAGCAGCTTAGCGGGAGGACAGGGCTACGAGCAGTACTTC.

The rearrangement uses TRBV20-1 and TRBJ2-7; the D is unclear. From germline, CDR1 is DFQATT and CDR2 SNEGSKA (reference sequence). V was clipped by 4 bases and J by 2 bases, with 18 bases between them. The CDR3 has 15 amino acids. This CDR3 is CSATTIGKPTYEQYF. DNA for the CDR3: TGCAGTGCTACCACCATTGGGAAACCAACCTACGAGCAGTACTTC.

This clonotype was picked up a small number of times. This sequence joins TRBV18 and TRBJ2-1, with 12 positions matching TRBD2. Germline CDR1 and CDR2: KGHSH and LQKENI. Trimming took 0 bases from V and 4 from J; bases not matched to a gene: 4. This CDR3 is built from 17 residues. The CDR3 spells CASSPPLAGGPYNEQFF. CDR3 DNA: TGTGCCAGCTCACCACCGCTAGCGGGAGGGCCGTACAATGAGCAGTTCTTC.

The rearrangement uses TRBV4-2 and TRBJ2-1; D possibly uses TRBD1 or TRBD2 (5 bases each). Trimming shortened V by 0 bases and J by 9 bases, and 21 bases separated the two germline ends. Germline CDR1 is LGHNA and CDR2 is YNFKEQ. The CDR3 loop spans 17 amino acids. CDR3 nucleotide sequence: TGTGCCAGCAGCCAAGAAGATGGTTTCGGGACGACCGGTGAGCAGTTCTTC. This codes for CASSQEDGFGTTGEQFF.

The chain combines TRBV11-2 with TRBJ2-3; D is tentatively TRBD1 or TRBD2 (6 bases each). The CDR3 extends over 14 amino acids. Trimming stripped 7 bases from V and 2 bases from J, with 13 bases between. Germline V CDR1 and CDR2: SGHAT, FQNNGV. The DNA for the CDR3 is TGTGCCAGCACCATAGGGGGGTACACAGATACGCAGTATTTT. This codes for CASTIGGYTDTQYF. The variable domain in full, completed from reference TRBV11-2 and TRBJ2-3, reads EAGVAQSPRYKIIEKRQSVAFWCNPISGHATLYWYQQILGQGPKLLIQFQNNGVVDDSQLPKDRFSAERLKGVDSTLKIQPAKLEDSAVYLCASTIGGYTDTQYFGPGTRLTVL.

The CDR3 region has the DNA TGTGCCAGCAGCGCTACTAGCGGGGGCTACAATGAGCAGTTCTTC. This gives the protein CASSATSGGYNEQFF. The chain carries TRBV7-2 and TRBJ2-1; 11 bases agree with TRBD2. V shed 5 bases, J shed 3 bases, and the junction held 3 bases outside the gene matches. CDR1 is SGHTA and CDR2 is FQGNSA in the germline V gene. The CDR3 extends over 15 amino acids.

This clonotype was seen more than once but under ten times. The CDR3 bases are TGTGCCAGCAGCGTAGAGGTAGCGGGCAACACCGGGGAGCTGTTTTTT. Protein sequence: CASSVEVAGNTGELFF. The V and J genes are TRBV9 and TRBJ2-2, with TRBD2 matching 7 bases. Germline loops: CDR1 SGDLS, CDR2 YYNGEE. V shed 0 bases, J shed 2 bases, and the junction held 4 bases outside the gene matches. This CDR3 region has 16 residues.

The chain combines TRBV7-9 with TRBJ2-7; 7 nucleotides line up with TRBD1. J gave up 3 bases and V 5 bases, and 4 bases lay outside the gene matches. Germline V lookup: CDR1 SEHNR, CDR2 FQNEAQ (reference sequence). The CDR3 covers 13 residues. The CDR3 reads CASSRGTVYEQYF. In nucleotides, the CDR3 is TGTGCCAGCAGCCGAGGGACAGTCTACGAGCAGTACTTC.

This clonotype was detected a few times. V gene TRBV27 combines with J gene TRBJ1-5; 7 nucleotides line up with TRBD1. Germline trimming cut 6 bases from V and 7 bases from J; bases unmatched to any gene: 6. The CDR3 is 13 amino acids. The germline gives CDR1 MNHEY, CDR2 SMNVEV (reference sequence). The CDR3 here is CASSDRDKQPQHF. The CDR3 nucleotides read TGTGCCAGCAGCGACAGGGATAAACAGCCCCAGCATTTT.

This clonotype occurred many times. The rearrangement uses TRBV29-1 and TRBJ1-2; 7 bases align to TRBD1. Germline V CDR1 and CDR2: SQVTM, ANQGSEA. V shed 7 bases and J 8 bases; nucleotides not matched to a gene: 16. This CDR3 spans 14 amino acids. The DNA for the CDR3 is TGCAGCGCACCGCACGCGGACAGGATGGGGGGCTACACCTTC. This translates into CSAPHADRMGGYTF.

V and J are TRBV7-9 and TRBJ1-1; no clear D gene. Trimming stripped 5 bases from V and 7 bases from J, with 14 bases between. CDR1 is SEHNR, CDR2 FQNEAQ, per germline (reference sequence). The CDR3 runs to 13 residues. The CDR3 region has the DNA TGTGCCAGCAGCCTAGAGGCGCGGGGTGAAGCTTTCTTT. Its protein is CASSLEARGEAFF.

This clonotype was counted ten times or more. The chain is built from TRBV6-1 and TRBJ2-5, with no clear D. The CDR3 runs to 14 residues. The V end lost 0 bases, the J end lost 2 bases, and 7 bases lay between the germline ends. Germline CDR1 MNHNS, CDR2 SASEGT. CDR3 residues: CASSEAGGQETQYF. CDR3 coding DNA: TGTGCCAGCAGTGAAGCGGGCGGACAAGAGACCCAGTACTTC.

The rearrangement links TRBV18 to TRBJ1-4; 8 bases are shared with TRBD1. J lost 6 bases, V lost 3 bases, and 6 bases had no gene match. The germline gives CDR1 KGHSH, CDR2 LQKENI. The CDR3 contains 15 residues. The CDR3 spells CASSPVTGGYEKLFF. DNA of the CDR3: TGTGCCAGCTCACCGGTCACAGGGGGATATGAAAAACTGTTTTTT.

This clonotype appeared a few times. The rearrangement uses TRBV10-2 and TRBJ2-7, with D unclear. From germline, CDR1 is WSHSY and CDR2 SAAADI. This CDR3 comprises 13 residues. V was pared by 3 bases and J by 6 bases, with 12 bases between. Written as DNA, the CDR3 is TGCGCCAGCAGTGATGGCGAGATGGGCGAGCAGTACTTC. Residues: CASSDGEMGEQYF.

Only a few counts were recorded for this clonotype. V is TRBV5-1 and J is TRBJ2-3, with D hard to call. The germline V gene encodes CDR1 SGHRS and CDR2 YFSETQ. Trimming pared 3 bases from V and 6 bases from J, leaving 17 bases between. The CDR3 has 15 residues. This CDR3 reads CASSSSRVFGDTQYF. The CDR3, as DNA: TGCGCCAGCAGCTCGTCAAGAGTCTTCGGGGATACGCAGTATTTT.

This chain uses TRBV12-3 or TRBV12-4 with TRBJ1-5; D unresolved. The length of the CDR3 is 15 residues. Trimming stripped 3 bases from V and 2 bases from J, with 11 bases between. The DNA of the CDR3 is TGTGCCAGCAGTTTGGCGGCAGGTGGCAATCAGCCCCAGCATTTT. Translating gives CASSLAAGGNQPQHF.